These T cell receptor beta chains were read from a single sample in a study of technical replicates of blood from a few donors. Here immunoSEQ multiplex PCR was the method, and the copy in TCRdb shows in-frame clones only, minus some. The sample gives about 94,000 clones, around 95% of which show up once; around 0.21% is in the top ten. Sequenced sample: T cells isolated from PBMCs. These receptors all come from a human donor in good health. Both conserved end residues are part of each CDR3. The D gene is left open where the match is weak. Size is stated for part of the rows, as once, few or many counts, or as a class when the clone is expanded.

V	J	D	size	DNA	CDR3
TRBV7-3	TRBJ2-1	TRBD2	-	TGTGCCAGCAGCTCAGGGACTAGCGGGGGCCTCTACAATGAGCAGTTCTTC	CASSSGTSGGLYNEQFF
TRBV11-2	TRBJ2-3	TRBD1	-	TGTGCCAGCAGCTTATTATCCGGGACAGGGCATTCAGATACGCAGTATTTT	CASSLLSGTGHSDTQYF
TRBV10-3	TRBJ2-3	TRBD2	-	TGTGCCATCAGAGAGCGGGGATACACAGATACGCAGTATTTT	CAIRERGYTDTQYF
TRBV5-4	TRBJ2-3	TRBD2	once	TGTGCCAGCAATGGCGGGGGGGTGTACACAGATACGCAGTATTTT	CASNGGGVYTDTQYF
TRBV29-1	TRBJ1-1	-	-	TGCAGCGTTGAAGAAAGAGGCTGGAGGGTGGCCACTGAAGCTTTCTTT	CSVEERGWRVATEAFF
TRBV7-9	TRBJ2-7	-	-	TGTGCCAGCAGCTTAGCGCCAACAGGGTACGACTACGAGCAGTACTTC	CASSLAPTGYDYEQYF
TRBV2	TRBJ1-5	TRBD1	-	TGTGCCAGCGACGGACAGGGGAAGAATCAGCCCCAGCATTTT	CASDGQGKNQPQHF
TRBV5-4	TRBJ1-6	TRBD1	-	TGTGCCAGCAGCTTCCCGAGCGAGACAGGGATAATAGATTCACCCCTCCACTTT	CASSFPSETGIIDSPLHF
TRBV9	TRBJ1-2	-	-	TGTGCCAGCCAAAGCCCTCGAAAAGGGGTGACTAACTATGGCTACACCTTC	CASQSPRKGVTNYGYTF
TRBV18	TRBJ1-4	TRBD1	-	TGTGCCAGCTCACCCACCGGGACAGGGGGCGCCGGTGAAAAACTGTTTTTT	CASSPTGTGGAGEKLFF
TRBV27	TRBJ2-3	-	-	TGTGCCAGCAGTACCGCGGCCTCTAGCACAGATACGCAGTATTTT	CASSTAASSTDTQYF
TRBV27	TRBJ2-3	-	-	TGTGCCAGCAGTTTATCGCTAGGGGTAGTCGCAGATACGCAGTATTTT	CASSLSLGVVADTQYF
TRBV29-1	TRBJ2-2	TRBD2	-	TGCAGCGTTGAACTAGCGGGAGGGCTGGGCGCCGGGGAGCTGTTTTTT	CSVELAGGLGAGELFF
TRBV6-5	TRBJ2-3	TRBD2	-	TGTGCCAGCAGGGCGACTAGCGGAGGGGCAGATACGCAGTATTTT	CASRATSGGADTQYF
TRBV4-1	TRBJ2-7	TRBD1	-	TGCGCCAGCAGCCACCCGGACAGGGATTACGAGCAGTACTTC	CASSHPDRDYEQYF
TRBV6-1	TRBJ1-3	-	once	TGTGCCAGCAGGATTCGGGGAAACACCATATATTTT	CASRIRGNTIYF
TRBV6-5	TRBJ1-2	TRBD1	once	TGTGCCAGCAGTTACTCGGCAGGGGGCTATGGCTACACCTTC	CASSYSAGGYGYTF
TRBV7-8	TRBJ2-1	-	few	TGTGCCAGCAGCTTAGAGTCAAGCAAGCAGTTCTTC	CASSLESSKQFF
TRBV4-1	TRBJ2-7	-	-	TGCGCCAGCAGCCAGCGAGGGAATTGGGAGCAGTACTTC	CASSQRGNWEQYF
TRBV9	TRBJ2-7	TRBD1	-	TGTGCCAGCAGCGTACCACCGGGACAGGGGATTCGGGAGCAGTACTTC	CASSVPPGQGIREQYF
TRBV5-1	TRBJ1-4	-	-	TGCGCCAGCAGCCTTCCGGGACGGGAGAATGAAAAACTGTTTTTT	CASSLPGRENEKLFF
TRBV5-1	TRBJ2-3	TRBD2	once	TGCGCCAGCAGCTTGAAGGTCGCTAGCGGGGTAGCAGATACGCAGTATTTT	CASSLKVASGVADTQYF
TRBV28	TRBJ1-3	TRBD1	-	TGTGCCAGCAGACCCACAGGGGAATCTGTTGGAAACACCATATATTTT	CASRPTGESVGNTIYF
TRBV7-9	TRBJ1-1	-	once	TGTGCCAGCAGCCCCTCACGGACGGGAACTGAAGCTTTCTTT	CASSPSRTGTEAFF
TRBV10-1	TRBJ2-7	-	-	TGCGCCAGCAACCAGGGCTACGAGCAGTACTTC	CASNQGYEQYF
TRBV6-4	TRBJ1-5	TRBD1	-	TGTGCCAGCAGTGACTCGCGGAGCCGGGACAGGGTTTGCGGGCATTTT	CASSDSRSRDRVCGHF
TRBV28	TRBJ2-7	TRBD1	-	TGTGCCAGCAGTTTAGCCCCATCCCAACAGGGGAAGGAGCAGTACTTC	CASSLAPSQQGKEQYF
TRBV19	TRBJ2-1	TRBD2	-	TGTGCCAGTAGTACGACGGGAGGGCCTCTGGGCAATGAGCAGTTCTTC	CASSTTGGPLGNEQFF
TRBV5-1	TRBJ1-5	-	-	TGCGCCAGCAGCTTGGGCACAGATCAGCCCCAGCATTTT	CASSLGTDQPQHF
TRBV2	TRBJ2-5	-	-	TGTGCCAGCAGTGAGATGTGGGGGGGCGCTAACCAAGAGACCCAGTACTTC	CASSEMWGGANQETQYF
TRBV5-1	TRBJ2-3	TRBD2	-	TGCGCCAGCAGCCCAACAGCGGGGACTCACACAGATACGCAGTATTTT	CASSPTAGTHTDTQYF
TRBV5-1	TRBJ1-5	-	-	TGCGCCAGCAGCTTAGGAGGGTATAGCAATCAGCCCCAGCATTTT	CASSLGGYSNQPQHF
TRBV4-1	TRBJ1-1	-	-	TGCGCCAGCAGCCAAGATCGGGGGGGAAGGAACACTGAAGCTTTCTTT	CASSQDRGGRNTEAFF
TRBV5-4	TRBJ2-7	-	once	TGTGCCAGCAGCTTCAGGGGAACCTACGAGCAGTACTTC	CASSFRGTYEQYF
TRBV6-1	TRBJ2-5	-	-	TGTGCCAGCAGCCTCTCAGATTACCAAGAGACCCAGTACTTC	CASSLSDYQETQYF
TRBV10-1	TRBJ2-2	-	-	TGCGCCAGCAAGTGGACAGCAAACACCGGGGAGCTGTTTTTT	CASKWTANTGELFF
TRBV5-4	TRBJ2-5	-	-	TGTGCCAGCAGCGCCCCAGATCAAGAGACCCAGTACTTC	CASSAPDQETQYF
TRBV9	TRBJ1-2	-	-	TGTGCCAGCAGCTACCTGGAGAGGGGGGGTTCTGGCTACACCTTC	CASSYLERGGSGYTF
TRBV19	TRBJ1-1	-	-	TGTGCCAGTAGTATAAGCGGACGGAACACTGAAGCTTTCTTT	CASSISGRNTEAFF
TRBV4-2	TRBJ1-1	-	-	TGTGCCAGCCGGCAGGGGACTAACTTAAGGTCTGAAGCTTTCTTT	CASRQGTNLRSEAFF
TRBV7-9	TRBJ1-1	-	-	TGTGCCAGCAGCTTTGGAGGGTTAGCTGAAGCTTTCTTT	CASSFGGLAEAFF
TRBV7-7	TRBJ2-1	-	-	TGTGCTAGCAGCCCCGGGACCCAGGGGGAGCAGTTCTTC	CASSPGTQGEQFF
TRBV28	TRBJ2-1	TRBD2	-	TGTGCCAGCAGTTACGGACTAGCGGCATACAATGAGCAGTTCTTC	CASSYGLAAYNEQFF
TRBV2	TRBJ2-7	-	-	TGTGCCAGCAGTGAAGCGGGAGTCTCCTACGAGCAGTACTTC	CASSEAGVSYEQYF
TRBV2	TRBJ1-6	-	-	TGTGCCAGCATCCCCGACACTTTTAATTCACCCCTCCACTTT	CASIPDTFNSPLHF
TRBV18	TRBJ2-7	-	-	TGTGCCAGCTCCCCCGGTTCCTTTTCGTACGAGCAGTACTTC	CASSPGSFSYEQYF
TRBV4-1	TRBJ2-3	-	-	TGCGCCAGCAGCCAACGAGGAGGGGGCGGGGCAGATACGCAGTATTTT	CASSQRGGGGADTQYF
TRBV9	TRBJ1-1	-	few	TGTGCCAGCAGCTCAGGGACATATTTCAACACTGAAGCTTTCTTT	CASSSGTYFNTEAFF
TRBV29-1	TRBJ2-1	TRBD2	-	TGCAGCGTCGGGGGCTTAGCGGGGGGAGTCAATGAGCAGTTCTTC	CSVGGLAGGVNEQFF
TRBV7-9	TRBJ2-2	-	-	TGTGCCAGCAGCTTACAGGGGTTTGACACCGGGGAGCTGTTTTTT	CASSLQGFDTGELFF
TRBV4-1	TRBJ2-7	TRBD2	-	TGCGCCAGCAGCCGAGCGGGGGCGACATTGGACGAGCAGTACTTC	CASSRAGATLDEQYF
TRBV4-1	TRBJ2-7	TRBD2	-	TGCGCCAGCAGCCGACCGGGACTAGCGGACGAGCAGTACTTC	CASSRPGLADEQYF
TRBV18	TRBJ2-7	TRBD1	-	TGTGCCAGCTCACCCGTGGGACAGGGGATGGGCGAGCAGTACTTC	CASSPVGQGMGEQYF
TRBV5-6	TRBJ2-5	-	-	TGTGCCAGCAGCTTGGCCCGAGAGACCCAGTACTTC	CASSLARETQYF